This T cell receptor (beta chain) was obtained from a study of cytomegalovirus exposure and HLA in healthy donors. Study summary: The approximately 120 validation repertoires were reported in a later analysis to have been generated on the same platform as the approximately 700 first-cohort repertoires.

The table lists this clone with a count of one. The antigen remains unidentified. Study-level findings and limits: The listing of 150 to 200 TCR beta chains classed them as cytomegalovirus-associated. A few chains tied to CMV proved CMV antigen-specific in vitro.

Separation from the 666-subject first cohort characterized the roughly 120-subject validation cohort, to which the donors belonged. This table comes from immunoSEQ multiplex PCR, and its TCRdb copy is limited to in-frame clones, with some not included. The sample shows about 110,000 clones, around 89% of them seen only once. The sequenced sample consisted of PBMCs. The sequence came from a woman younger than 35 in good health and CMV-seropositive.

This CDR3 is CASSKQGGTDTQYF. In DNA form, the CDR3 reads TGTGCCAGCTCAAAGCAGGGGGGCACAGATACGCAGTATTTT. The chain combines TRBV18 with TRBJ2-3; 7 bases align to TRBD1. Trimming at V came to 5 bases and at J to 1 base, leaving 3 bases not matched to a gene. The CDR3 contains 14 residues. In germline, CDR1 is KGHSH, CDR2 LQKENI.